A selection of T cell receptor beta chains follows, all from one sample in a study of T-cell memory formation after mild COVID-19. MiXCR was run by TCRdb on the 5' RACE reads, yielding one entry per CDR3 protein. The table includes about 15,000 distinct CDR3 sequences, roughly 25% detected once. Sequenced input: PBMCs or a T cell subset sorted from them (not recorded which). All receptors derive from a man between 18 and 29 years old who had mild COVID-19 (a few samples of this study predate the infection). Cell type and time point are not known. The CDR3 runs from the conserved cysteine through the conserved F or W. A D gene is named only where the DNA matches it firmly. The size field is filled for only some rows; it gives once, few, many or a size class.

>TRBJ1-4|few|-|TRBV3-1
CASSQDLGYGEKLFF
TGTGCCAGCAGCCAAGATCTTGGCTACGGTGAAAAACTGTTTTTT
>TRBJ2-1|many|-|TRBV9
CASSVEALLPQNEQFF
TGTGCCAGCAGCGTAGAGGCGTTACTCCCCCAGAATGAGCAGTTCTTC
>TRBJ1-1|many|-|TRBV6-5
CASRQGNTEAFF
TGTGCCAGTCGTCAAGGGAACACTGAAGCTTTCTTT
>TRBJ2-5|many|TRBD2|TRBV13
CASSFIGPFSGGQETQYF
TGTGCCAGCAGCTTCATAGGACCCTTTAGCGGGGGTCAAGAGACCCAGTACTTC
>TRBJ1-6|-|TRBD1|TRBV28
CASSPGDRGLSPLHF
TGTGCCAGCAGTCCAGGGGACAGGGGGCTTTCACCCCTCCACTTT
>TRBJ2-3|many|-|TRBV7-3
CASRIAADTQYF
TGTGCCAGCAGGATAGCAGCAGATACGCAGTATTTT
>TRBJ2-1|few|-|TRBV5-6
CASSLGVSDYNEQFF
TGTGCCAGCAGCTTAGGAGTCTCTGACTACAATGAGCAGTTCTTC
>TRBJ2-7|once|TRBD1|TRBV5-1
CASSFLPDRDGQYF
TGCGCCAGCAGCTTTCTCCCAGACAGGGACGGGCAGTACTTC
>TRBJ1-5|-|-|TRBV25-1
CASSRGSQPQHF
TGTGCCAGCAGCCGAGGGAGCCAGCCCCAGCATTTT
>TRBJ2-3|-|TRBD2|TRBV5-5
CASSIDGLAGSADTQYF
TGTGCCAGCAGCATAGACGGACTAGCGGGAAGCGCAGATACGCAGTATTTT
>TRBJ2-1|-|TRBD2|TRBV3-1
CASSLKVPGLAGVISYNEQFF
TGTGCCAGCAGCCTAAAAGTTCCGGGACTAGCGGGGGTCATCTCCTACAATGAGCAGTTCTTC
>TRBJ1-5|medium-sized|TRBD1|TRBV10-3
CAISDFDRVGQPQHF
TGTGCCATCAGTGATTTTGACAGGGTGGGTCAGCCCCAGCATTTT
>TRBJ1-1|-|-|TRBV5-1
CASSLTGNTEAFF
TGCGCCAGCAGCTTAACAGGGAACACTGAAGCTTTCTTT
>TRBJ1-5|-|-|TRBV6-6
CASSYGRYLSNQPQHF
TGTGCCAGCAGTTATGGCAGATACCTTAGCAATCAGCCCCAGCATTTT